This T cell receptor beta chain was obtained from a study of blood T cell repertoires in COVID-19. Across the study: Sources were T cells, B-cell-depleted T cells, or PBMCs; the material itself was cDNA or gDNA.

This CDR3 comprises 16 residues. V shed 7 bases and J 6 bases; nucleotides not matched to a gene: 12. CDR1 and CDR2 (germline): MDHEN, SYDVKM. The study recruited people aged about 18 to 90 years across roughly 23 US areas. In the original workflow: Estimation of nucleated cell counts relied on the amplification of reference gene primers. TCRdb's copy holds only in-frame clones and misses some; the assay was immunoSEQ multiplex PCR. V, J and clone size are those of that table, while D and trimming were read from the DNA. Counted here are about 430,000 clones, around nine tenths occurring once; the ten biggest clones make up roughly 1.4%.

The receptor comes from a woman aged 18-35 years who had been exposed to COVID-19. The rearrangement uses TRBV28 and TRBJ2-2, with 9 positions matching TRBD2. The source material was PBMCs or T cells enriched from blood (not recorded which). CDR3 in DNA: TGTGCCAGCATGTCTACCGGGACTAGCTTCTCCGGGGAGCTGTTTTTT. Translation: CASMSTGTSFSGELFF.